This T cell receptor (beta chain) was sequenced during a study of response to subunit inactivated influenza vaccine. A single record per CDR3 protein comes from TCRdb applying MiXCR to the RT-PCR reads. The sample gives a few hundred thousand distinct CDR3 sequences, less than 15% of which show up once; more than 9.5% is in the top ten. Notes on this clonotype: The antigen is unknown.

Findings and caveats of the study: Few additional T cells are recruited per seasonal influenza vaccination, authors suggested.

The V end lost 3 bases, the J end lost 4 bases, and 19 bases lay between the germline ends. The CDR3 runs 16 residues. Germline loops: CDR1 SGHRS, CDR2 YFSETQ. J is TRBJ2-5 and V is TRBV5-1; the D gene is possibly TRBD2 (6 bases). The sequence derives from a man between 45 and 60 years old who received an inactivated influenza vaccine. Sequencing used PBMCs from blood, obtained 11 to 12 days after vaccination. The CDR3 bases are TGCGCCAGCAGCTCAAAGGGGCTGGGGGGAAGAGAGACCCAGTACTTC. It translates to CASSSKGLGGRETQYF.